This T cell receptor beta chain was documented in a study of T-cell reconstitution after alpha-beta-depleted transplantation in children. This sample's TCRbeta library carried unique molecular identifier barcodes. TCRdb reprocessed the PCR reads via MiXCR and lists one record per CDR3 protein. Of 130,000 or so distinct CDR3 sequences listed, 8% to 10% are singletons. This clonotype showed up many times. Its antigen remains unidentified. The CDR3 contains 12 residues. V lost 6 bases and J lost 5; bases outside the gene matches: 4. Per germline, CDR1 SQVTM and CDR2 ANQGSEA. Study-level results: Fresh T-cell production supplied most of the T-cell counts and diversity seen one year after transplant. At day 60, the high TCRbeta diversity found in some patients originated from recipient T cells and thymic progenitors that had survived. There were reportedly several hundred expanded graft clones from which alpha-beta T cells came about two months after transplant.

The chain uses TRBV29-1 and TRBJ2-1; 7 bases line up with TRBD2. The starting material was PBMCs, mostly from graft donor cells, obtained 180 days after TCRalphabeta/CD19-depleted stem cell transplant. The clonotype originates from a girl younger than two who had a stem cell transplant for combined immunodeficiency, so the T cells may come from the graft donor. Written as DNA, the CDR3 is TGCAGCGTCCGGGACTATAACAATGAGCAGTTCTTC. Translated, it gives CSVRDYNNEQFF.